This TCR beta chain was sequenced for a study of cytomegalovirus exposure and HLA in healthy donors. General observations from the study: Reports credit the classifier with highly specific, highly sensitive diagnosis of cytomegalovirus status. Most TCR sequences showed up rarely, but some public TCRs showed up in many donors. The tendency of first-cohort TCR clusters to co-occur in the 120 validation repertoires was identified by a subsequent analysis. Cytomegalovirus-associated status was assigned to more than 150 TCR beta chains.

The germline CDR1 and CDR2 sequences are SGHVS and FNYEAQ. The CDR3 consists of 14 residues. Trimming stripped 0 bases from V and 6 bases from J, with 9 bases between. On this clone itself: Its antigen is not known.

Some clones are missing from TCRdb's copy, which holds only in-frame ones; the method was immunoSEQ multiplex PCR. The profile covers around 120,000 clones, with approximately 90% appearing a single time and nearly 6.5% taken by the ten largest. The chain has TRBV7-6 and TRBJ1-5; D perhaps matches TRBD1 (6 bases). Material: PBMCs. This clonotype was obtained from a young woman in good health and CMV-seropositive. CDR3 region: CASSLARGGQPQHF. DNA of the CDR3: TGTGCCAGCAGCTTAGCGAGGGGGGGTCAGCCCCAGCATTTT.